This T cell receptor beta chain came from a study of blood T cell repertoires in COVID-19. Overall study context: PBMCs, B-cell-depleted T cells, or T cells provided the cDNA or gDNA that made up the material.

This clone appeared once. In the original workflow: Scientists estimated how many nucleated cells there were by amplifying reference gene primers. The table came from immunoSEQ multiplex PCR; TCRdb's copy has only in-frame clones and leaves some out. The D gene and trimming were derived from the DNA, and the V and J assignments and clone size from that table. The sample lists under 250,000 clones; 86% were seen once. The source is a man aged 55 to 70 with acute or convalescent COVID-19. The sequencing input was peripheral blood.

The CDR3: CASSSTGGNEQFF. CDR3 nucleotides: TGTGCCAGTAGTAGTACGGGGGGTAATGAGCAGTTCTTC. The genes are TRBV19 and TRBJ2-1, with 7 bases fitting TRBD2. The germline CDR1 and CDR2 sequences are LNHDA and SQIVND (reference sequence). The CDR3 length is 13 residues. V dropped 4 bases and J dropped 7; count of bases not matched to a gene: 4.